These 6 T cell receptor beta chains came from one sample sequenced in a study of blood T cell repertoires in COVID-19. Method: immunoSEQ multiplex PCR; TCRdb's copy keeps in-frame clones and lacks some. The table includes 25,000 to 35,000 clones, 65% to 90% detected once. The sample comprised peripheral blood. These TCRs come from a human donor in a cohort sampled during active COVID-19.

The chain combines TRBV10-3 with TRBJ2-3, with 14 nucleotides matching TRBD2. The CDR3 runs 20 residues. Losses at the gene ends were 3 bases for V and 0 bases for J; bases not matched to a gene: 11. Per the germline V gene, CDR1 is ENHRY and CDR2 is SYGVKD. In DNA form, the CDR3 reads TGTGCCATCAGTGATTGGGGGACTAGCGGGGGCCCGTCTAGCACAGATACGCAGTATTTT. This codes for CAISDWGTSGGPSSTDTQYF.

The V gene is TRBV3-1 (or the pseudogene TRBV3-2), the J gene TRBJ1-5; weak D call: TRBD1 (5 bases). The V end lost 4 bases, the J end lost 6 bases, and 13 bases lay between the germline ends. This CDR3 has 14 amino acids. Germline CDR1 is LGHDT and CDR2 is YNNKEL (reference sequence). The CDR3 nucleotides are TGTGCCAGCAGCCGTCGGGGGGGGGTTCAGCCCCAGCATTTT. Amino acid sequence: CASSRRGGVQPQHF.

The V gene is TRBV6-5, the J gene TRBJ1-4; the match to TRBD1 covers 7 bases. CDR1 is MNHEY, CDR2 SVGAGI, per germline. Trimming at V came to 3 bases and at J to 6 bases, leaving 7 bases not matched to a gene. CDR3 length equals 15 residues. The DNA for the CDR3 is TGTGCCAGCAGTTATGACAGGGCGTTGTATGAAAAACTGTTTTTT. It codes for CASSYDRALYEKLFF.

The chain carries TRBV4-3 and TRBJ1-2, with 10 bases that match TRBD1. The V and J ends lost 0 bases and 3 bases, in that order; junction bases with no gene match: 16. The CDR3 is made up of 20 amino acids. Germline V gives CDR1 LGHNA, CDR2 YSLEER. This CDR3 reads CASSQDKLGDRGSGDYGYTF. The CDR3 coding sequence is TGCGCCAGCAGCCAAGATAAGTTGGGGGACAGGGGCTCTGGAGACTATGGCTACACCTTC.

This chain links TRBV11-3 with TRBJ2-3; TRBD1 matches at 12 bases. J was trimmed by 2 bases and V by 6 bases; bases with no gene match: 6. This CDR3 region has 16 residues. The germline V gene encodes CDR1 SGHNT and CDR2 YENEEA. This chain's CDR3 is CASRPGTGGSTDTQYF. Here the CDR3 DNA reads TGTGCCAGCAGGCCCGGGACAGGGGGCTCCACAGATACGCAGTATTTT.

The chain combines TRBV5-6 with TRBJ2-2; a weak D match, TRBD2 (6 bases). Looked up from germline, CDR1 is SGHDT and CDR2 is YYEEEE. CDR3 length: 15 amino acids. V was shortened by 1 base and J by 1 base, with 8 bases between the two germline ends. The DNA for the CDR3 is TGTGCCAGCAGCTTGACCGGGGGGAACACCGGGGAGCTGTTTTTT. Translating it yields CASSLTGGNTGELFF.